Given below is one TCR beta chain in context. The target antigen is unknown. Germline loops: CDR1 SGHNT, CDR2 YYREEE (reference sequence). V gave up 4 bases and J gave up 4 bases, with 12 bases separating them. CDR3 length: 13 residues. A template switching step contributed a universal primer site, while unique molecular identifiers were present in the cDNA. MiXCR, applied by TCRdb to the 5' RACE reads, yields one record per CDR3 protein. The sample consists of hundreds of thousands of distinct CDR3 sequences, 7.5% of them appearing once. The sample originates from a study of identical twins. Study-wide results and caveats: Twins showed weaker excess sharing in their beta out-of-frame sequences. Cross-sectional statistical analysis was relied on for the conclusions, without the same donors being followed.

No donor was unhealthy or non-Caucasian. In addition, the sample was reused for a study of yellow fever vaccine responses in identical twins.

The chain employs TRBV5-4 and TRBJ2-7, with a possible D match to TRBD1 (6 bases). The receptor comes from a woman in her late teens or twenties in good health. Sequenced input: memory (CD45RO+) T cells sorted from blood. CDR3 nucleotide sequence: TGTGCCAGCAGCGCAAAGCAGGGGTACGAGCAGTACTTC. Translating gives CASSAKQGYEQYF.